This TCR beta chain was recovered during a study of blood T cell repertoires in COVID-19. For the study at large: Nucleic acid was either cDNA or gDNA, and it came from T cells, B-cell-depleted T cells, or PBMCs.

The data were produced by immunoSEQ multiplex PCR, yet TCRdb's version contains in-frame clones alone and is incomplete. This table holds 25,000 to 35,000 clones, 81% found once. V was trimmed by 3 bases and J by 7 bases, leaving 10 bases between them. Germline V gene sequence: CDR1 MNHEY, CDR2 SMNVEV (reference sequence). The CDR3 covers 13 residues. The V gene is TRBV27, the J gene TRBJ2-1, with a possible D match to TRBD2 (5 bases). The specimen was peripheral blood. This clonotype was sampled from a woman aged 60-75 years with acute or convalescent COVID-19. As DNA, the CDR3 is TGTGCCAGCAGTTTCCGGGGTAGGAATGAGCAGTTCTTC. Translation gives CASSFRGRNEQFF.